This T cell receptor beta chain comes out of a study of human T cells and chemical hapten exposure (dated by TCRdb to the early 2020s). In the study overall: For sensitization, 2% DPC in acetone was applied to a 2 cm by 2 cm area of upper inner arm skin. Throughout the study period of approximately 23 weeks, patients also received therapeutic DPC doses to the scalp every week. Patch tests used Finn chambers with 0.01% DPC on the upper back, scored after 6 days by International Contact Dermatitis Research Group standards. Most of the patients in the cohort were female, and the cohort covered alopecia areata with under or over 50% scalp involvement, alopecia totalis and alopecia universalis. The libraries were sequenced as a pool, and the TCR yield per sample differed mostly because of small variations in library volumes within the pool. The study tracked peripheral blood TCR repertoire changes in vivo during primary and secondary sensitization to the hapten diphenylcyclopropenone (DPC) in alopecia patients. Blood samples were taken from patients before sensitization (week 0) and at 2, 6 and about 24 weeks after DPC sensitization. Roughly 30 alopecia patients gave blood for TCR sequencing at one to four time points (pre-sensitization, 2, 6 and 24 weeks). What the research found in general, with its limitations: Because every patient had alopecia, a presumed autoimmune disease, the patients' immune response might differ from that of healthy individuals. Significantly more large CDR3 similarity clusters were formed by expanded TCRs than by pre-sensitization or healthy control sets, consistent with antigen-driven responses. After repeated subsampling, changes were observed in the strength of the expansion versus patch-test correlation and in the threshold at which the correlation became significant. No change with DPC sensitization was found in the number of TCRs above 1 in 1000 frequency, and no evidence of global repertoire structure alterations was found. The number of PT1 expanded TCRs positively correlated with patch test score, significant at thresholds 8, 16 and 32 but not 4.

CDR1 and CDR2 are drawn from the germline V gene: SGHVS, FNYEAQ. Spanning cysteine to phenylalanine, the CDR3 consists of 17 amino acids. CDR3 DNA only is kept here, 51 bases in frame from base 1. Receptors were amplified or captured by RACE. TCRdb records NextSeq 500 as the sequencer. Library preparation attached unique molecular identifiers to individual cDNA molecules for quantitative, reproducible TCR counting. For every blood RNA sample, sequencing covered both the TCR alpha and TCR beta chains. The paper's data handling went like this. Samples had a median of roughly 98,000 TCRs, with a range from roughly 23,224 to 750,000. The Decombinator software suite was used to annotate V, J and CDR3 in the TCR reads. Every sample was subsampled to the same number of TCRs (28,000) for the PS versus PT1 abundance plots. TCRs were defined as expanded if absent before sensitization and observed at least eight times at the 2-week time point. TCRdb reprocessed the public reads (quality trimming at Q25 with fastp, clone calling with MiXCR) and kept in-frame beta chains. Each CDR3 protein appears once, grouped with its most common genes and DNA. TCRdb, rather than the study authors, made the V and J calls. The sample has tens of thousands of distinct CDR3 sequences on record, roughly a tenth of them singletons. The leading ten clones occupy approximately 6.3% of the sample.

A note on this clonotype: Its antigen is currently not known. A much larger clone lies a single base off, so this may be a read error.

The label giving this sample's time point can be read as: pre-sensitization, week 0. What this sample's treatment or condition label stands for: therapeutic diphenylcyclopropenone sensitization with weekly scalp DPC. At each patch-test visit, blood was drawn before the patch test was applied. To be eligible, patients had to be aged 18 to 70, diagnosed with alopecia and judged suitable for DPC therapy, while pregnant patients were excluded. Total RNA was isolated from unfractionated whole blood collected in Tempus Blood RNA tubes. Recombination joined TRBV7-6 with TRBJ2-5, and 8 bases in between align with TRBD2. Specimen: whole blood, collected in connection with sensitization to the hapten diphenylcyclopropenone (DPC). The sequence was obtained from a man aged 25-45 years with alopecia areata. Some clones in this sample may be carry-over from other donors' samples. The nucleotides are TGTGCCAGCAGCTTAGCGTACCCTAGCGGGTTTCAAGAGACCCAGAACTTC. Its protein is CASSLAYPSGFQETQNF.